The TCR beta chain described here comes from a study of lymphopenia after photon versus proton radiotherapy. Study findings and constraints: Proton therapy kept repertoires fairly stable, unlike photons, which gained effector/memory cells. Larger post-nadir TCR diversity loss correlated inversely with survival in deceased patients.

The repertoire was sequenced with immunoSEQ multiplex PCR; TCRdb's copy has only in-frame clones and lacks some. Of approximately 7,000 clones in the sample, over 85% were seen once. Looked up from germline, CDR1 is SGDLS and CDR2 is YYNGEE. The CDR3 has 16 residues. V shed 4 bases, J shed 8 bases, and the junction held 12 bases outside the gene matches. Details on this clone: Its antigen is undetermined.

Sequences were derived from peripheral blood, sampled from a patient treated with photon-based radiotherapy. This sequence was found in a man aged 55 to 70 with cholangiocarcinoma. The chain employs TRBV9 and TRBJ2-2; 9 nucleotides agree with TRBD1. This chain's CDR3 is CASSPVTGGREGELFF. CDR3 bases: TGTGCCAGCAGCCCCGTCACAGGGGGCCGGGAAGGGGAGCTGTTTTTT.